These 24 T cell receptor beta chains came from one sample sequenced in a study of a mutant IDH1 vaccine in newly diagnosed glioma. Profiling relied on immunoSEQ multiplex PCR, and the TCRdb table lists in-frame clones only, not all of them. The table includes more than 80,000 clones, about 83% detected once. Time point indicated: baseline, week 1 (first vaccination visit). The treatment is: pre-vaccination baseline after standard-of-care therapy. This sample comprised PBMCs, obtained from a glioma patient treated with radiotherapy, temozolomide or both. These receptors came from a woman aged 45-60 years with glioma.

The genes are TRBV29-1 and TRBJ2-7, with D possibly being TRBD2 (5 bases). The CDR3 sequence is 11 residues long. CDR1 is SQVTM and CDR2 is ANQGSEA in the germline V gene. V dropped 4 bases and J dropped 4 bases, with 8 bases sitting between them. CDR3 sequence reads: CSVGTQYEQYF. CDR3 bases: TGCAGCGTTGGGACTCAATACGAGCAGTACTTC.

The chain couples TRBV7-8 to TRBJ2-7, with 8 bases aligning to TRBD1. V gave up 4 bases and J gave up 2 bases; unmatched junction bases: 10. The CDR3 spans 16 residues. Germline loops: CDR1 SGHVS, CDR2 FQNEAQ. The CDR3 sequence is CASSWGDRTQPYEQYF. CDR3 in DNA: TGTGCCAGCAGCTGGGGGGACAGGACTCAACCCTACGAGCAGTACTTC.

The chain combines TRBV9 with TRBJ2-7; TRBD1 aligns across 7 bases. The V and J ends lost 1 base and 4 bases, in that order; junction bases with no gene match: 8. The CDR3 covers 15 residues. CDR1 is SGDLS and CDR2 is YYNGEE in the germline V gene. The CDR3 loop reads CASSVRDRDTYEQYF. CDR3 nucleotides: TGTGCCAGCAGCGTACGGGACAGAGATACTTACGAGCAGTACTTC.

The chain combines TRBV29-1 with TRBJ2-3; maybe TRBD1 (6 bases). The CDR3 contains 14 residues. V lost 5 bases to trimming and J lost 7 bases, with 19 bases between them. CDR1 SQVTM and CDR2 ANQGSEA come from the germline V gene. CDR3 region: CSVNWQGRSNTQYF. As DNA, the CDR3 is TGCAGCGTTAACTGGCAGGGGAGATCTAATACGCAGTATTTT.

The rearrangement links TRBV20-1 to TRBJ1-4; D gene unclear. The germline gives CDR1 DFQATT, CDR2 SNEGSKA (reference sequence). V lost 0 bases and J lost 8, with 4 bases in between. CDR3 length equals 11 residues. CDR3 protein: CSAREVEKLFF. CDR3 nucleotide sequence: TGCAGTGCTAGAGAAGTGGAAAAACTGTTTTTT.

The chain joins TRBV13 to TRBJ2-7; D uncertain. The V end was cut by 5 bases, the J end by 1 base, with 12 bases between. Germline CDR1 is PRHDT and CDR2 is FYEKMQ (reference sequence). This CDR3 has 14 residues. CDR3 loop: CASSPNLRSYEQYF. CDR3 nucleotides: TGTGCCAGCAGCCCCAATCTCCGGTCCTACGAGCAGTACTTC.

The genes are TRBV11-2 and TRBJ1-4; 10 bases match TRBD1. This CDR3 contains 15 residues. The junction had 3 bases not matched to a gene; V was cut back by 0 bases and J by 8 bases. Germline V gene lookup returns CDR1 SGHAT and CDR2 FQNNGV. CDR3: CASSLDGTGAEKLFF. The CDR3 DNA reads as TGTGCCAGCAGCTTAGACGGGACAGGGGCGGAAAAACTGTTTTTT.

V usage is TRBV5-1 and J usage is TRBJ2-7, with 10 bases lining up with TRBD2. In germline, CDR1 is SGHRS, CDR2 YFSETQ. The ends lost 3 bases at V and 6 bases at J; junction bases unmatched: 9. The CDR3 is 15 residues long. CDR3 DNA: TGCGCCAGCAGCTCACAGCGGGGGGGCCTTGGCGAGCAGTACTTC. Translated: CASSSQRGGLGEQYF.

The chain is built from TRBV6-5 and TRBJ1-2; 11 nucleotides line up with TRBD1. V dropped 6 bases and J dropped 8; count of bases not matched to a gene: 8. The germline V gene has CDR1 MNHEY and CDR2 SVGAGI. The CDR3 contains 14 residues. The CDR3 loop is CASSPPGQGGGYTF. The CDR3 region has the DNA TGTGCCAGCAGCCCTCCGGGACAGGGGGGCGGCTACACCTTC.

This rearrangement joins TRBV7-9 to TRBJ1-2; D is uncertain. Germline lookup yields CDR1 SEHNR and CDR2 FQNEAQ (reference sequence). Trimming took 4 bases from V and 7 from J, leaving 16 bases between them. The CDR3 has 14 amino acids. The CDR3: CASSSSGATFGYTF. The CDR3, as DNA: TGTGCCAGCAGCTCGTCCGGCGCTACCTTTGGCTACACCTTC.

This chain joins TRBV14 and TRBJ2-7; 9 bases fit TRBD1. From germline, CDR1 is SGHDN and CDR2 FVKESK. The CDR3 consists of 16 residues. The junction had 10 bases not matched to a gene; V was cut back by 2 bases and J by 5 bases. As DNA, the CDR3 is TGTGCCAGCAGCCAACCCCGGGGACAGGGTGGCGACGAGCAGTACTTC. It codes for CASSQPRGQGGDEQYF.

The chain has TRBV9 and TRBJ2-3; no clear D. Between the trimmed V and J ends, which lost 6 bases and 2 bases, there was a span of 19 bases. CDR3 length equals 16 residues. Germline lookup yields CDR1 SGDLS and CDR2 YYNGEE. CDR3 region: CASTRRPNGNTDTQYF. The CDR3 coding sequence is TGTGCCAGCACCCGTAGGCCTAATGGGAACACAGATACGCAGTATTTT.

CDR3 region: CASGVLGNYGYTF. The CDR3 DNA reads as TGTGCCAGCGGGGTCCTCGGGAACTATGGCTACACCTTC. The chain recombines TRBV6-1 with TRBJ1-2; D gene uncertain. This CDR3 has 13 residues. Trimming took 8 bases from V and 2 from J, leaving 12 bases between them. Germline V gene sequence: CDR1 MNHNS, CDR2 SASEGT.

The chain combines TRBV30 with TRBJ2-3; 8 nucleotides line up with TRBD2. Trimming at V came to 2 bases and at J to 2 bases, leaving 9 bases not matched to a gene. CDR1 and CDR2 (germline): GTSNPN, SVGIG (reference sequence). This CDR3 region has 16 residues. The CDR3 nucleotides read TGTGCCTGGAGTCCCCCGGGGGGGGGCTACACAGATACGCAGTATTTT. Translation: CAWSPPGGGYTDTQYF.

The V call is TRBV19, the J call TRBJ1-6; D gene unclear. Per the germline V gene, CDR1 is LNHDA and CDR2 is SQIVND (reference sequence). The CDR3 has 15 residues. V was clipped by 4 bases and J by 2 bases, with 9 bases between them. CDR3 sequence (DNA): TGTGCCAGTAGTACGACCGGGACCTATAATTCACCCCTCCACTTT. The encoded protein is CASSTTGTYNSPLHF.

The CDR3: CASSWVGGGNTEAFF. CDR3 DNA: TGCGCCAGCAGCTGGGTTGGAGGGGGGAACACTGAAGCTTTCTTT. This chain connects TRBV5-1 to TRBJ1-1; a weak D match, TRBD1 (6 bases). CDR3 length equals 15 residues. Germline CDR1 SGHRS, CDR2 YFSETQ. V lost 3 bases and J 1 base, leaving 13 bases between the germline ends.

The gene calls are TRBV18 and TRBJ2-2; 7 bases fit TRBD1. CDR3 size: 17 residues. V dropped 0 bases and J dropped 1; count of bases not matched to a gene: 5. Germline CDR1 is KGHSH and CDR2 is LQKENI. The CDR3 is CASSPPNSGGNTGELFF. CDR3 DNA sequence: TGTGCCAGCTCACCACCAAATTCAGGGGGGAACACCGGGGAGCTGTTTTTT. Variable domain in full (rest from reference TRBV18 and TRBJ2-2): NAGVMQNPRHLVRRRGQEARLRCSPMKGHSHVYWYRQLPEEGLKFMVYLQKENIIDESGMPKERFSAEFPKEGPSILRIQQVVRGDSAAYFCASSPPNSGGNTGELFFGEGSRLTVL.

The gene calls are TRBV19 and TRBJ2-5; D is unclear. This CDR3 region has 15 residues. Germline lookup yields CDR1 LNHDA and CDR2 SQIVND (reference sequence). The V gene lost 7 bases and the J gene lost 4 bases, with 19 bases spanning the gap. CDR3 sequence reads: CASTPGGPGLETQYF. The CDR3 coding sequence is TGTGCCAGTACCCCAGGCGGTCCGGGCCTAGAGACCCAGTACTTC.

The chain uses TRBV19 and TRBJ2-3; D ambiguous. Germline V gene lookup returns CDR1 LNHDA and CDR2 SQIVND (reference sequence). The ends were cut back, 1 base at V and 7 bases at J, with 9 bases in the middle. CDR3 size: 13 residues. Here the CDR3 DNA reads TGTGCCAGTAGTATAGGAGGCACCTATACGCAGTATTTT. Translated, it gives CASSIGGTYTQYF.

The rearrangement joins TRBV6-5 to TRBJ1-1, with D unresolved. Trimming left V 1 base short and J 7 bases short, with 10 bases between. This CDR3 is built from 13 residues. In germline, CDR1 is MNHEY, CDR2 SVGAGI. The CDR3, as DNA: TGTGCCAGCAGTTACTTGGTCGGCCTTGAAGCTTTCTTT. Its protein product is CASSYLVGLEAFF.

V usage is TRBV5-1 and J usage is TRBJ2-3; possibly TRBD1 or TRBD2 for D (5 bases each). Germline CDR1 is SGHRS and CDR2 is YFSETQ. Trimming cost V 5 bases and J 5 bases, with 15 bases left between them. This CDR3 is built from 14 residues. CDR3 in DNA: TGCGCCAGCAGGGCGGCAGGGAGAGGAGATACGCAGTATTTT. This translates into CASRAAGRGDTQYF. Full variable domain (rest looked up from reference TRBV5-1 and TRBJ2-3): KAGVTQTPRYLIKTRGQQVTLSCSPISGHRSVSWYQQTPGQGLQFLFEYFSETQRNKGNFPGRFSGRQFSNSRSEMNVSTLELGDSALYLCASRAAGRGDTQYFGPGTRLTVL.

A remark on this clone: At one end the junction does not follow the germline gene, possibly because of a read error. The J gene is TRBJ2-2, the V gene TRBV7-7; the match to TRBD1 covers 8 bases. Germline V CDR1 and CDR2: SSHAT, FNYEAQ (reference sequence). The CDR3 has 15 residues. The CDR3 coding sequence is TGTGCTAGCAGCACGGGGACAGGGAACACCGGGGAGCTGTTTTTT. It translates to CASSTGTGNTGELFF.

V and J are TRBV19 and TRBJ2-7; the match to TRBD1 covers 9 bases. From germline, CDR1 is LNHDA and CDR2 SQIVND (reference sequence). With 4 bases clipped from V and 9 bases from J, the junction kept 7 bases outside the gene matches. CDR3 length: 13 amino acids. The CDR3 loop is CASSTQVGQGQYF. The CDR3 DNA follows: TGTGCCAGTAGTACCCAAGTGGGACAGGGGCAGTACTTC. The full variable domain, its missing parts supplied by reference TRBV19 and TRBJ2-7, is DGGITQSPKYLFRKEGQNVTLSCEQNLNHDAMYWYRQDPGQGLRLIYYSQIVNDFQKGDIAEGYSVSREKKESFPLTVTSAQKNPTAFYLCASSTQVGQGQYFGPGTRLTVT.

This clone was recorded a few times. The chain couples TRBV10-3 to TRBJ2-2; 11 bases are shared with TRBD1. The length of the CDR3 is 15 residues. Per the germline V gene, CDR1 is ENHRY and CDR2 is SYGVKD. Trimming took 6 bases from V and 5 from J; bases not matched to a gene: 5. CDR3 DNA sequence: TGTGCCATCAGCCGGGGACAGGGGGGAACCGGGGAGCTGTTTTTT. Its translation: CAISRGQGGTGELFF.